These T cell receptor beta chains were read from a single sample in a study of shared clonotypes between healthy human individuals. This table comes from immunoSEQ multiplex PCR, and its TCRdb copy is limited to in-frame clones, with some not included. The data show hundreds of thousands of clones, with approximately 96% seen just once and around 0.1% held by the top ten. Sequenced material: naive CD8+ T cells sorted from blood. Source of these receptors: a woman aged 25 to 39 in good health. Both conserved end residues are part of each CDR3. Each record gives: D gene, V gene, J gene, clone size, CDR3 protein, CDR3 DNA. The D gene is left open where the match is weak. Clone size is given for some rows only: seen once, a few or many times, or a class if the clone is expanded.

NA	TRBV28	TRBJ1-5	NA	CASSRGIGNQPQHF	TGTGCCAGCAGTCGAGGCATTGGCAATCAGCCCCAGCATTTT
NA	TRBV6-6	TRBJ2-7	NA	CASSYGGPTYEQYF	TGTGCCAGCAGTTACGGGGGCCCGACCTACGAGCAGTACTTC
NA	TRBV25-1	TRBJ2-4	NA	CANTTGLGAKNIQYF	TGTGCCAACACCACAGGCCTCGGAGCCAAAAACATTCAGTACTTC
NA	TRBV11-3	TRBJ1-1	NA	CASGSMNTEAFF	TGTGCCAGCGGGTCAATGAACACTGAAGCTTTCTTT
TRBD2	TRBV6-5	TRBJ2-3	NA	CASSPLAGTDTQYF	TGTGCCAGCAGCCCACTAGCGGGCACAGATACGCAGTATTTT
TRBD2	TRBV11-2	TRBJ2-7	NA	CASSLPPSGQPSYEQYF	TGTGCCAGCAGCTTACCCCCTAGCGGGCAGCCCTCCTACGAGCAGTACTTC
NA	TRBV13	TRBJ2-7	NA	CASSHGAPGVGEQYF	TGTGCCAGCAGCCACGGGGCCCCGGGGGTTGGCGAGCAGTACTTC
NA	TRBV2	TRBJ2-7	NA	CASSEGLLSYEQYF	TGTGCCAGCAGTGAGGGCCTCCTCTCCTACGAGCAGTACTTC
TRBD2	TRBV5-1	TRBJ2-2	NA	CASSLTLADGGELFF	TGCGCCAGCAGCTTGACACTAGCGGATGGCGGGGAGCTGTTTTTT
TRBD2	TRBV13	TRBJ2-1	NA	CASSLGLADSYNEQFF	TGTGCCAGCAGCTTAGGTCTAGCGGATTCCTACAATGAGCAGTTCTTC
NA	TRBV29-1	TRBJ2-1	NA	CSVRSGRGNYNEQFF	TGCAGCGTCCGCTCGGGTAGGGGAAACTACAATGAGCAGTTCTTC
NA	TRBV27	TRBJ2-3	NA	CASSLYRTELTDTQYF	TGTGCCAGCAGTTTATATCGGACGGAACTCACAGATACGCAGTATTTT
NA	TRBV5-6	TRBJ1-1	NA	CASKAGSAEAFF	TGTGCCAGCAAGGCAGGGAGCGCTGAAGCTTTCTTT
NA	TRBV19	TRBJ2-5	NA	CASSYGLRRETQYF	TGTGCCAGTAGTTACGGACTGCGACGGGAGACCCAGTACTTC
NA	TRBV14	TRBJ2-7	NA	CASSQDSQTPQYF	TGTGCCAGCAGCCAAGATAGTCAAACACCGCAGTACTTC
NA	TRBV5-4	TRBJ1-1	NA	CATRESRVFETEAFF	TGTGCCACCAGGGAAAGCAGGGTTTTTGAAACTGAAGCTTTCTTT
NA	TRBV28	TRBJ2-1	NA	CASSSLAEVGYNEQFF	TGTGCCAGCAGTTCCCTCGCCGAGGTTGGCTACAATGAGCAGTTCTTC
TRBD1	TRBV4-1	TRBJ1-4	NA	CASTQGQGAREKLFF	TGCGCCAGCACCCAAGGCCAGGGGGCTCGGGAAAAACTGTTTTTT
NA	TRBV6-5	TRBJ2-3	NA	CASSSGPGRVAQYF	TGTGCCAGCAGTAGCGGGCCGGGGCGGGTCGCGCAGTATTTT
TRBD1	TRBV7-6	TRBJ2-5	NA	CASSTGQGEGETQYF	TGTGCCAGCAGCACCGGACAGGGGGAAGGGGAGACCCAGTACTTC
TRBD1	TRBV27	TRBJ2-2	NA	CASSSAGGIIGELFF	TGTGCCAGCAGTTCGGCAGGGGGCATTATCGGGGAGCTGTTTTTT
TRBD1	TRBV27	TRBJ2-1	once	CASSQGQGFYNEQFF	TGTGCCAGCAGTCAGGGACAGGGTTTCTACAATGAGCAGTTCTTC
NA	TRBV5-1	TRBJ1-1	NA	CASSYQTARKTEAFF	TGCGCCAGCAGCTATCAGACAGCCCGAAAAACTGAAGCTTTCTTT
TRBD1	TRBV7-9	TRBJ2-7	NA	CASSLVLGQRTYEQYF	TGTGCCAGTAGCTTAGTGTTGGGACAGAGAACCTACGAGCAGTACTTC
TRBD2	TRBV7-9	TRBJ2-3	NA	CASSSPSGDTDTQCF	TGTGCCAGCAGCTCCCCTAGCGGAGACACAGATACGCAGTGTTTT
NA	TRBV5-6	TRBJ2-1	NA	CASSLARGISYNEQFF	TGTGCCAGCAGCTTGGCCCGCGGGATCTCCTACAATGAGCAGTTCTTC
TRBD2	TRBV13	TRBJ2-7	NA	CASSYAGTRIYEQYF	TGTGCCAGCAGTTACGCCGGGACTAGAATCTACGAGCAGTACTTC
NA	TRBV19	TRBJ1-5	NA	CASKSGSNQPQHF	TGTGCCAGTAAATCAGGGAGCAATCAGCCCCAGCATTTT
NA	TRBV6-5	TRBJ2-1	NA	CASSYSPGPRGNEQFF	TGTGCCAGCAGTTACTCACCGGGACCCCGGGGGAATGAGCAGTTCTTC
NA	TRBV6-5	TRBJ1-1	NA	CASSYWQGSSNTEAFF	TGTGCCAGCAGTTACTGGCAGGGAAGTTCGAACACTGAAGCTTTCTTT
TRBD2	TRBV5-1	TRBJ2-1	NA	CASSFGTSGSYEQFF	TGCGCCAGCAGCTTTGGGACTAGCGGGAGTTATGAGCAGTTCTTC
NA	TRBV28	TRBJ2-1	NA	CASSFLTQGFSYNEQFF	TGTGCCAGCAGTTTCCTCACCCAGGGTTTCTCCTACAATGAGCAGTTCTTC
TRBD2	TRBV7-9	TRBJ2-3	NA	CASSSEASGIPPTDTQYF	TGTGCCAGCAGCTCCGAGGCTAGCGGGATCCCTCCCACAGATACGCAGTATTTT
NA	TRBV29-1	TRBJ2-3	NA	CSVEHRTGGRDTQYF	TGCAGCGTTGAACACCGGACAGGCGGGAGAGATACGCAGTATTTT
NA	TRBV6-5	TRBJ2-3	NA	CASSYGAGADTQYF	TGTGCCAGCAGTTACGGAGCTGGGGCAGATACGCAGTATTTT
NA	TRBV7-8	TRBJ1-2	NA	CASSSLGGRYGYTF	TGTGCCAGCAGCTCCTTAGGGGGACGCTATGGCTACACCTTC
TRBD1	TRBV30	TRBJ2-2	NA	CAWSTGTGYLGGELFF	TGTGCCTGGAGTACCGGGACAGGGTACCTGGGCGGGGAGCTGTTTTTT
TRBD2	TRBV28	TRBJ2-7	NA	CASRPTSGPYEQYF	TGTGCCAGCAGGCCTACTAGCGGGCCCTACGAGCAGTACTTC
TRBD2	TRBV11-2	TRBJ2-3	NA	CASSSVGGGSTDTQYF	TGTGCCAGCAGTTCGGTCGGGGGAGGGAGTACAGATACGCAGTATTTT
NA	TRBV5-1	TRBJ1-1	NA	CASFGGKPIMNTEAFF	TGCGCCAGCTTTGGGGGGAAACCCATCATGAACACTGAAGCTTTCTTT
NA	TRBV7-8	TRBJ2-7	NA	CATAQRDSYEQYF	TGTGCCACGGCTCAACGGGACTCCTACGAGCAGTACTTC
TRBD2	TRBV11-2	TRBJ2-1	NA	CASSIAGGWLNEQFF	TGTGCCAGCAGCATAGCGGGAGGGTGGCTCAATGAGCAGTTCTTC
NA	TRBV6-5	TRBJ2-7	NA	CASSYSNSRIYEQYF	TGTGCCAGCAGTTACTCGAATTCCCGGATCTACGAGCAGTACTTC
NA	TRBV6-1	TRBJ2-3	NA	CAGSHRDNPDTQYF	TGTGCCGGGAGCCACAGGGATAACCCAGATACGCAGTATTTT
NA	TRBV4-1	TRBJ1-2	few	CASSQEAGRGYTF	TGCGCCAGCAGCCAAGAGGCCGGCCGTGGCTACACCTTC
NA	TRBV19	TRBJ1-2	NA	CASSISWREANYGYTF	TGTGCCAGTAGTATATCTTGGAGAGAAGCTAACTATGGCTACACCTTC
NA	TRBV9	TRBJ2-7	NA	CASSPILGHEQYF	TGTGCCAGCAGCCCCATTCTAGGCCACGAGCAGTACTTC
TRBD2	TRBV5-6	TRBJ2-7	NA	CASSPSGGRISYEQYF	TGTGCCAGCAGCCCTTCCGGGGGGAGAATCTCCTACGAGCAGTACTTC
TRBD1	TRBV27	TRBJ2-7	once	CASSAVGQGRYEQYF	TGTGCCAGCAGCGCCGTCGGACAGGGCCGCTACGAGCAGTACTTC
TRBD2	TRBV7-3	TRBJ2-1	NA	CASSLRTSGRPYNEQFF	TGTGCCAGCAGCCTTCGGACTAGCGGGAGGCCCTACAATGAGCAGTTCTTC
NA	TRBV5-6	TRBJ2-3	NA	CASSLVASDTQYF	TGTGCCAGCAGCTTAGTAGCGTCAGATACGCAGTATTTT
TRBD1	TRBV5-6	TRBJ2-1	NA	CASSLQGDGLIQFF	TGTGCCAGCAGCCTACAGGGGGACGGCCTCATTCAGTTCTTC
NA	TRBV15	TRBJ1-2	NA	CATSRDLSAGNYGYTF	TGTGCCACCAGCAGAGATCTTAGTGCAGGGAACTATGGCTACACCTTC
NA	TRBV19	TRBJ2-5	NA	CASSIDSEETQYF	TGTGCCAGTAGTATAGACTCAGAAGAGACCCAGTACTTC
TRBD1	TRBV6-5	TRBJ2-7	NA	CASSYEGALYEQYF	TGTGCCAGCAGTTACGAGGGGGCTCTATACGAGCAGTACTTC
NA	TRBV5-1	TRBJ2-1	once	CASSLGRGIYNEQFF	TGCGCCAGCAGCTTAGGGAGGGGGATCTACAATGAGCAGTTCTTC
NA	TRBV15	TRBJ1-1	once	CATSTTSRGFSEAFF	TGTGCCACCAGCACCACCTCCAGGGGCTTCTCTGAAGCTTTCTTT
NA	TRBV9	TRBJ2-7	NA	CASSVGGLGEQYF	TGTGCCAGCAGCGTAGGAGGGCTTGGTGAGCAGTACTTC
NA	TRBV28	TRBJ2-1	NA	CASSTPTRWSYNEQFF	TGTGCCAGCAGTACCCCGACTAGGTGGTCCTACAATGAGCAGTTCTTC
TRBD2	TRBV27	TRBJ2-1	NA	CASTSGLAGRYNEQFF	TGTGCCAGCACTTCCGGACTAGCGGGGAGATACAATGAGCAGTTCTTC